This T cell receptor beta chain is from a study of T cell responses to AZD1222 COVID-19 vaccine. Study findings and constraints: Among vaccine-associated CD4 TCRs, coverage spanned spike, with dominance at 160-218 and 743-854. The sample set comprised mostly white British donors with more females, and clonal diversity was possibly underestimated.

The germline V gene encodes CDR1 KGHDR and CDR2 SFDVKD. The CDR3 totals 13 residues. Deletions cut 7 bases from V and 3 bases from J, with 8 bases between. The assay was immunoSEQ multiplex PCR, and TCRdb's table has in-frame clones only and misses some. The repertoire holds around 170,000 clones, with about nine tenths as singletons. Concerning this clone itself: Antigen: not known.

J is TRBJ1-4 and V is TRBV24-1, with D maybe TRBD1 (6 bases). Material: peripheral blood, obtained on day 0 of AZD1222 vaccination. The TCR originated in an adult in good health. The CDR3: CATRQGPNEKLFF. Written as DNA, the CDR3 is TGTGCCACCAGACAGGGCCCTAATGAAAAACTGTTTTTT.